The 26 T cell receptor beta chains below come from one sample, sequenced in a study of shared clonotypes between healthy human individuals. Using immunoSEQ multiplex PCR, the repertoire was profiled, and TCRdb retains in-frame clones only, with some absent. The sample includes around 1,900,000 clones, roughly 95% seen only once; the top ten take approximately 1.6%. Positively selected for CCR7, the CD45RO-negative cells used as naive CD8 cells excluded terminally differentiated effector memory CD45RA+ cells. Sequenced: naive CD8+ T cells from PBMCs. The receptor source for this set is a man younger than 35 in good health. Some clones in this sample may be carry-over from other donors' samples.

CDR3: CASSTRELYEQYF. The CDR3 bases are TGTGCCAGCAGTACGCGGGAATTGTACGAGCAGTACTTC. The gene calls are TRBV6-5 and TRBJ2-7, with D possibly matching TRBD2 (6 bases). Trimming cost V 5 bases and J 4 bases, with 12 bases left between them. The CDR3 loop spans 13 amino acids. CDR1 MNHEY and CDR2 SVGAGI come from the germline V gene.

The chain combines TRBV5-6 with TRBJ2-7; no firm D call. The V end was cut by 0 bases, the J end by 9 bases, with 10 bases between. The CDR3 runs to 12 residues. The germline gives CDR1 SGHDT, CDR2 YYEEEE. The CDR3 spells CASSLDGNLQYF. For the CDR3, the DNA is TGTGCCAGCAGCTTGGATGGGAATCTGCAGTACTTC.

The chain is built from TRBV27 and TRBJ2-3; 13 nucleotides align to TRBD2. From germline, CDR1 is MNHEY and CDR2 SMNVEV (reference sequence). The CDR3 consists of 16 residues. The ends lost 6 bases at V and 2 bases at J; junction bases unmatched: 5. CDR3 region: CASSRTSGSHTDTQYF. The CDR3 DNA sequence: TGTGCCAGCAGCAGGACTAGCGGGAGCCACACAGATACGCAGTATTTT.

This sequence joins TRBV9 and TRBJ2-2, with 7 bases aligning to TRBD2. The ends lost 4 bases at V and 7 bases at J; junction bases unmatched: 13. CDR1 and CDR2 (germline): SGDLS, YYNGEE. The CDR3 covers 16 residues. DNA for the CDR3: TGTGCCAGCAGCCCAGAAAGCGGGGACCACCTCGGGGAGCTGTTTTTT. Residues: CASSPESGDHLGELFF.

This chain's CDR3 is CASSETGTSGSHEQYF. The CDR3 nucleotides read TGTGCCAGCAGTGAAACCGGGACTAGCGGGAGCCACGAGCAGTACTTC. The gene calls are TRBV9 and TRBJ2-7; 14 bases agree with TRBD2. The V and J ends lost 5 bases and 5 bases, in that order; junction bases with no gene match: 9. The CDR3 is made up of 16 amino acids. Per germline, CDR1 SGDLS and CDR2 YYNGEE.

The chain couples TRBV27 to TRBJ2-7; TRBD2 agrees at 8 bases. CDR1 and CDR2 (germline): MNHEY, SMNVEV (reference sequence). V trimming: 4 bases; J trimming: 2 bases; junction bases outside the gene matches: 7. This CDR3 has 15 residues. The CDR3 nucleotides read TGTGCCAGCAGTTCCCTAGCGGGCCTTACCTACGAGCAGTACTTC. It codes for CASSSLAGLTYEQYF.

The chain employs TRBV5-4 and TRBJ2-7; TRBD1 aligns across 10 bases. The CDR3 sequence is 14 residues long. Germline V CDR1 and CDR2: SGHNT, YYREEE (reference sequence). Trimming cost V 6 bases and J 4 bases; bases outside gene matches: 7. CDR3 amino acids: CASTRDRGTYEQYF. Written as DNA, the CDR3 is TGTGCCAGCACCCGGGACAGGGGTACGTACGAGCAGTACTTC.

The rearrangement uses TRBV28 and TRBJ2-7, with D possibly being TRBD2 (5 bases). CDR3 length equals 13 residues. Germline CDR1 MDHEN, CDR2 SYDVKM. Between the trimmed V and J ends, which lost 8 bases and 7 bases, there was a span of 18 bases. The CDR3 here is CASFSWESGEQYF. CDR3 sequence (DNA): TGTGCCAGCTTTTCGTGGGAGTCGGGGGAGCAGTACTTC.

The rearrangement uses TRBV29-1 and TRBJ1-2; 11 positions agree with TRBD1. The CDR3 has 13 residues. J gave up 8 bases and V 3 bases, and 5 bases lay outside the gene matches. The V gene's germline CDR1 is SQVTM and CDR2 ANQGSEA. CDR3 sequence: CSVDGTGGEGYTF. CDR3 DNA: TGCAGCGTTGACGGGACAGGGGGAGAGGGCTACACCTTC.

Only one count was recorded for this clone. The chain recombines TRBV5-1 with TRBJ2-3, with D perhaps TRBD2 (6 bases). This CDR3 has 16 residues. Trimming left V 3 bases short and J 2 bases short, with 16 bases between. Germline CDR1 and CDR2: SGHRS and YFSETQ. In DNA form, the CDR3 reads TGCGCCAGCAGCTCCCCGCCGGCGGGGAACACAGATACGCAGTATTTT. It translates to CASSSPPAGNTDTQYF.

The chain employs TRBV18 and TRBJ2-5; D possibly uses TRBD1 or TRBD2 (5 bases each). The germline V and J ends were trimmed by 1 base and 5 bases, with 26 bases remaining between them. CDR1 is KGHSH and CDR2 is LQKENI in the germline V gene. This CDR3 contains 19 residues. CDR3 in DNA: TGTGCCAGCTCACCACGACGTGGGGTCCGTGGCAGGGAGAAGGAGACCCAGTACTTC. It translates to CASSPRRGVRGREKETQYF.

The chain has TRBV7-8 and TRBJ2-2, with 8 bases aligning to TRBD1. With 0 bases clipped from V and 4 bases from J, the junction kept 4 bases outside the gene matches. From germline, CDR1 is SGHVS and CDR2 FQNEAQ. The CDR3 runs 16 residues. The CDR3 loop is CASSLAPGGATGELFF. Written as DNA, the CDR3 is TGTGCCAGCAGCTTAGCGCCAGGGGGCGCCACCGGGGAGCTGTTTTTT.

On this clone: The sample has other DNA sequences that encode this CDR3 too. The rearrangement links TRBV9 to TRBJ2-1; D is ambiguous. This CDR3 comprises 11 residues. Trimming removed 2 bases from V and 7 bases from J, with 4 bases in between. The germline V gene has CDR1 SGDLS and CDR2 YYNGEE. The CDR3 DNA reads as TGTGCCAGCAGCGTGGAGAATGAGCAGTTCTTC. It encodes CASSVENEQFF.

The J gene is TRBJ2-7, the V gene TRBV4-3; D could derive from TRBD1 or TRBD2 (5 bases each). Germline loops: CDR1 LGHNA, CDR2 YSLEER. The CDR3 spans 16 residues. V was pared by 0 bases and J by 4 bases, with 16 bases between. The CDR3 loop reads CASSQELSGQDYEQYF. In DNA form, the CDR3 reads TGCGCCAGCAGCCAAGAGCTGAGCGGACAAGATTACGAGCAGTACTTC.

V gene TRBV5-1 combines with J gene TRBJ2-3, with 11 positions matching TRBD2. The length of the CDR3 is 16 residues. Germline V CDR1 and CDR2: SGHRS, YFSETQ. V shed 0 bases, J shed 2 bases, and the junction held 2 bases outside the gene matches. The CDR3: CASSLGTSGYTDTQYF. CDR3 DNA: TGCGCCAGCAGCTTGGGGACTAGCGGGTACACAGATACGCAGTATTTT.

In nucleotides, the CDR3 is TGTGCCAGCAGCTCGGACGGGCGAAAACTGTTTTTT. Translated: CASSSDGRKLFF. The chain recombines TRBV9 with TRBJ1-4, with D unresolved. CDR3 length: 12 residues. CDR1 is SGDLS and CDR2 is YYNGEE in the germline V gene. Trimming left V 4 bases short and J 10 bases short, with 11 bases between.

The count of this clone is one. The chain uses TRBV9 and TRBJ2-7, with 14 positions matching TRBD2. V gave up 4 bases and J gave up 4 bases; unmatched junction bases: 7. Per germline, CDR1 SGDLS and CDR2 YYNGEE. The CDR3 length is 16 residues. The CDR3 spells CASSFGTSGSGYEQYF. DNA of the CDR3: TGTGCCAGCAGCTTTGGGACTAGCGGGAGTGGGTACGAGCAGTACTTC.

This chain connects TRBV7-6 to TRBJ2-3; TRBD2 might be the D (6 bases). This CDR3 contains 15 residues. V was pared by 5 bases and J by 2 bases, with 14 bases between. Germline V lookup: CDR1 SGHVS, CDR2 FNYEAQ. CDR3 nucleotides: TGTGCCAGCAGCCTACTAGCTGTCCTCACAGATACGCAGTATTTT. The encoded protein is CASSLLAVLTDTQYF.

This clone was counted once. The chain couples TRBV2 to TRBJ2-1, with TRBD2 matching over 13 bases. Germline V gene sequence: CDR1 SNHLY, CDR2 FYNNEI. V gave up 5 bases and J gave up 8 bases; unmatched junction bases: 6. The CDR3 loop spans 15 amino acids. In DNA, the CDR3 is TGTGCCAGCAGTAACGGACTAGCGGGAGTGTATGAGCAGTTCTTC. Its translation: CASSNGLAGVYEQFF.

This chain connects TRBV20-1 to TRBJ1-2; D call uncertain. Germline CDR1 is DFQATT and CDR2 is SNEGSKA (reference sequence). The CDR3 has 9 amino acids. With 6 bases removed from V and 8 bases from J, the gap between germline ends came to 7 bases. This CDR3 reads CSAAGGYTF. CDR3 nucleotides: TGCAGTGCGGCGGGGGGCTACACCTTC.

This sequence joins TRBV27 and TRBJ2-3; 9 bases agree with TRBD2. Germline lookup yields CDR1 MNHEY and CDR2 SMNVEV (reference sequence). CDR3 length equals 15 residues. With 2 bases clipped from V and 13 bases from J, the junction kept 13 bases outside the gene matches. The CDR3 DNA is TGTGCCAGCAGTTTAGTGGTCCTAGCGGGATCCGAGGAGTATTTT. Protein: CASSLVVLAGSEEYF.

Notes on this clone: This specimen includes other DNA sequences encoding the same CDR3. The chain recombines TRBV28 with TRBJ2-7; possible D gene TRBD1, 5 bases. Trimming stripped 6 bases from V and 4 bases from J, with 10 bases between. The germline V gene has CDR1 MDHEN and CDR2 SYDVKM. This CDR3 is built from 12 residues. The CDR3 here is CASSQGAYEQYF. In DNA, the CDR3 is TGTGCCAGCAGCCAAGGGGCTTACGAGCAGTACTTC.

The V and J genes are TRBV27 and TRBJ2-1, with 10 bases that match TRBD2. The CDR3 is 15 amino acids. The V and J ends lost 5 bases and 2 bases, in that order; junction bases with no gene match: 3. Germline V gene data show CDR1 as MNHEY and CDR2 as SMNVEV (reference sequence). As DNA, the CDR3 is TGTGCCAGCAGTGAGCGGGAGGGTACCTACAATGAGCAGTTCTTC. This gives the protein CASSEREGTYNEQFF.

The chain joins TRBV7-3 to TRBJ2-3; 11 nucleotides align to TRBD2. Germline V lookup: CDR1 SGHTA, CDR2 FQGTGA. This CDR3 has 15 residues. V trimming: 1 base; J trimming: 5 bases; junction bases outside the gene matches: 2. DNA of the CDR3: TGTGCCAGCAGCTTAAACCTAGCGGGAGGAGATACGCAGTATTTT. Protein sequence: CASSLNLAGGDTQYF.

The chain has TRBV19 and TRBJ1-2, with 8 bases that match TRBD1. CDR1 is LNHDA and CDR2 is SQIVND in the germline V gene (reference sequence). Germline trimming cut 0 bases from V and 5 bases from J; bases unmatched to any gene: 11. The CDR3 totals 17 residues. The CDR3 DNA follows: TGTGCCAGTAGTATAGACGCCGGGACAGGTTCATCTTATGGCTACACCTTC. This encodes CASSIDAGTGSSYGYTF.

The rearrangement joins TRBV6-1 to TRBJ2-7; 9 nucleotides match TRBD2. The CDR3 consists of 15 residues. The germline gives CDR1 MNHNS, CDR2 SASEGT. The trim removed 6 bases at V and 1 base at J, leaving 7 bases unmatched. The CDR3 sequence is CASRPTSGPSYEQYF. CDR3 DNA sequence: TGTGCCAGCAGGCCAACTAGCGGGCCTTCCTACGAGCAGTACTTC.